This TCR beta chain appears in the sequencing data of a study of shared clonotypes between healthy human individuals. Study-wide results and caveats: Specimens sampled were limited to blood, with tissue repertoires likely differing.

This clone was observed a handful of times. Antigen: not known. The CDR3 is 14 residues long. CDR1 is KGHSH, CDR2 LQKENI, per germline. J was trimmed by 8 bases and V by 2 bases; bases with no gene match: 7. Sequenced by immunoSEQ multiplex PCR; TCRdb stores in-frame clones only, minus some. Here the sample spans about a million clones, roughly 80% being singletons. All the donors were Caucasian adults who lived in Nashville, Tennessee. CD4+ cells were split into CD45RA+ naive and CD45RA-negative memory subsets. V is TRBV18 and J is TRBJ1-2; TRBD1 matches at 8 bases. The source material was memory CD4+ T cells sorted from blood. Subset indicated: CD45RA-negative fraction. The clonotype was recovered from a young man in good health. CDR3 bases: TGTGCCAGCTCACCAAAACAGGGGGTTGACGGCTACACCTTC. Encoded protein: CASSPKQGVDGYTF.